This T cell receptor beta chain was sequenced for a study of shared clonotypes between healthy human individuals. Details on this clone: Its antigen is unidentified.

Findings and caveats of the study: Sequencing depth was expected to influence donor clonotype sharing.

Trimming shortened V by 4 bases and J by 2 bases, and 9 bases separated the two germline ends. Germline CDR1 is SGHDT and CDR2 is YYEEEE. The CDR3 runs to 13 residues. Using immunoSEQ multiplex PCR, the repertoire was profiled, and TCRdb retains in-frame clones only, with some absent. Seen here are tens of thousands of clones, about 61% observed once, and the top ten hold 51%. The receptor was isolated from a man aged 30 to 45 in good health. V is TRBV5-6 and J is TRBJ1-2; D perhaps matches TRBD1 (6 bases). The specimen was memory CD8+ T cells sorted from blood. Sample subset: CD45RO+ cells pooled with CCR7-negative TemRA cells. In DNA, the CDR3 is TGTGCCAGCAGCACCGGGACAAACTATGGCTACACCTTC. Translating gives CASSTGTNYGYTF. The full variable domain, completed using reference TRBV5-6 and TRBJ1-2, is DAGVTQSPTHLIKTRGQQVTLRCSPKSGHDTVSWYQQALGQGPQFIFQYYEEEERQRGNFPDRFSGHQFPNYSSELNVNALLLGDSALYLCASSTGTNYGYTFGSGTRLTVV.